Presented here are 27 T cell receptor beta chains from one specimen sequenced in a study of Ad26.COV2.S vaccination and SARS-CoV-2 variants. Method: immunoSEQ multiplex PCR; TCRdb's copy keeps in-frame clones and lacks some. Among about 440,000 clones listed, roughly 85% were seen once. Noted treatment: about 20 received Ad26.COV2.S at low or high dose, single or two shots; about 5 received placebo; per-sample allocation not given. Day 63 after the first injection of vaccine or placebo was the sampling time. Material: peripheral blood, obtained in a trial of Ad26.COV2.S vaccine versus placebo. The source is a person between 18 and 60 years old who received the Ad26.COV2.S COVID-19 vaccine or a placebo.

The V call is TRBV3-1 (or the pseudogene TRBV3-2), the J call TRBJ2-5; 7 bases fit TRBD2. Per the germline V gene, CDR1 is LGHDT and CDR2 is YNNKEL (reference sequence). The ends lost 4 bases at V and 4 bases at J; junction bases unmatched: 6. This CDR3 region has 14 residues. The CDR3 loop reads CASSRGGGRETQYF. Here the CDR3 DNA reads TGTGCCAGCAGCCGGGGCGGGGGTCGAGAGACCCAGTACTTC.

The CDR3 loop is CASSFGREDTGELFF. The DNA of the CDR3 is TGTGCCAGCAGTTTCGGCAGGGAAGACACCGGGGAGCTGTTTTTT. The gene calls are TRBV6-9 and TRBJ2-2; TRBD1 is a possible D gene (5 bases). Germline CDR1 is MNHGY and CDR2 is SVAAGI. Trimming left V 4 bases short and J 3 bases short, with 12 bases between. The CDR3 length is 15 residues.

The chain couples TRBV3-1 (or the pseudogene TRBV3-2) to TRBJ2-7; TRBD1 might be the D (6 bases). The CDR3 extends over 12 amino acids. V lost 5 bases to trimming and J lost 12 bases, with 17 bases between them. The germline V gene encodes CDR1 LGHDT and CDR2 YNNKEL (reference sequence). CDR3 region: CASSYQGFRLYF. The CDR3 bases are TGTGCCAGCAGCTATCAGGGGTTTAGGCTGTACTTC.

The chain couples TRBV30 to TRBJ2-3, with D uncertain. This CDR3 is built from 13 residues. Between the trimmed V and J ends, which lost 4 bases and 0 bases, there was a span of 8 bases. Germline lookup yields CDR1 GTSNPN and CDR2 SVGIG (reference sequence). Here the CDR3 DNA reads TGTGCCTGGATGTGGGCTAGCACAGATACGCAGTATTTT. Translating gives CAWMWASTDTQYF.

This clone has a single count. V gene TRBV24-1 combines with J gene TRBJ1-5; 9 nucleotides align to TRBD1. This CDR3 contains 18 residues. Unmatched junction bases numbered 10, after V lost 4 bases and J lost 1 base. Germline V gene sequence: CDR1 KGHDR, CDR2 SFDVKD. In DNA, the CDR3 is TGTGCCACCAGTGACCCCTCCGCCGGGACAGGGAGCAATCAGCCCCAGCATTTT. Translating it yields CATSDPSAGTGSNQPQHF.

The chain has TRBV2 and TRBJ1-5, with D perhaps matching TRBD1 (6 bases). There are 14 residues in the CDR3. The V end was cut by 8 bases, the J end by 0 bases, with 11 bases between. Looked up from germline, CDR1 is SNHLY and CDR2 is FYNNEI. This CDR3 reads CASHDRHSNQPQHF. CDR3 coding DNA: TGTGCCAGCCACGACAGGCATAGCAATCAGCCCCAGCATTTT.

This clone was seen only once. V and J are TRBV28 and TRBJ2-1; 10 bases align to TRBD2. This CDR3 contains 17 residues. The germline gives CDR1 MDHEN, CDR2 SYDVKM. The V gene end was trimmed by 1 base and the J gene end by 6 bases; junction bases not matched to a gene: 9. Here the CDR3 reads CASSLFVLLAGSNEQFF. Written as DNA, the CDR3 is TGTGCCAGCAGTTTATTCGTTTTACTAGCGGGGAGCAATGAGCAGTTCTTC.

The chain recombines TRBV9 with TRBJ1-1; 9 positions agree with TRBD1. The germline V gene has CDR1 SGDLS and CDR2 YYNGEE. V shed 1 base and J 6 bases; nucleotides not matched to a gene: 7. The CDR3 loop spans 15 amino acids. CDR3 nucleotides: TGTGCCAGCAGCGTAACCTCGGACAGGGGTTCTGAAGCTTTCTTT. It encodes CASSVTSDRGSEAFF.

V usage is TRBV5-4 and J usage is TRBJ2-3, with no clear D. Trimming took 2 bases from V and 2 from J, leaving 9 bases between them. The length of the CDR3 is 14 residues. CDR1 is SGHNT and CDR2 is YYREEE in the germline V gene (reference sequence). CDR3 nucleotides: TGTGCCAGCAGCTTTCAGGTGACCACAGATACGCAGTATTTT. Translating gives CASSFQVTTDTQYF.

The chain employs TRBV10-3 and TRBJ1-3; D is possibly TRBD1 (6 bases). Germline loops: CDR1 ENHRY, CDR2 SYGVKD. This CDR3 has 15 residues. The V gene lost 6 bases and the J gene lost 3 bases, with 15 bases spanning the gap. The CDR3 loop is CAIRPGQIYGNTIYF. The CDR3 DNA follows: TGTGCCATCAGACCAGGACAGATCTATGGAAACACCATATATTTT.

The chain couples TRBV27 to TRBJ2-7; D gene ambiguous. The V end was cut by 5 bases, the J end by 6 bases, with 8 bases between. CDR1 and CDR2 from the germline V gene are MNHEY and SMNVEV (reference sequence). The CDR3 contains 11 residues. For the CDR3, the DNA is TGTGCCAGCAGTAACCACCTCGAGCAGTACTTC. Its translation: CASSNHLEQYF.

This clone has only a few counts. J is TRBJ1-2 and V is TRBV19, with a possible D match to TRBD1 (5 bases). V was shortened by 8 bases and J by 8 bases, with 18 bases between the two germline ends. The CDR3 is 13 amino acids. Germline V gene lookup returns CDR1 LNHDA and CDR2 SQIVND (reference sequence). The CDR3 bases are TGTGCCAGTTCTTTCGAGGGGCTCTGGGGCTACACCTTC. Its protein is CASSFEGLWGYTF.

This clone appeared once. The chain has TRBV10-3 and TRBJ1-1; D unresolved. The CDR3 covers 14 residues. V lost 6 bases and J 0 bases, leaving 11 bases between the germline ends. Germline assignment: CDR1 ENHRY and CDR2 SYGVKD. In DNA form, the CDR3 reads TGTGCCATCAGCACCGACGGATTGAACACTGAAGCTTTCTTT. It yields the protein CAISTDGLNTEAFF.

The V gene is TRBV6-5, the J gene TRBJ1-2, with TRBD1 matching 9 bases. V lost 10 bases and J lost 4; bases outside the gene matches: 10. The CDR3 covers 14 residues. Per the germline V gene, CDR1 is MNHEY and CDR2 is SVGAGI. CDR3 residues: CATNRDRVLYGYTF. DNA of the CDR3: TGTGCCACCAACCGGGACAGGGTACTCTATGGCTACACCTTC.

V gene TRBV12-3 or TRBV12-4 combines with J gene TRBJ2-7; unclear D gene. The CDR3 is 13 amino acids. V was pared by 1 base and J by 3 bases, with 7 bases between. CDR3: CASSLGTNYEQYF. The CDR3 region has the DNA TGTGCCAGCAGTTTAGGTACCAACTACGAGCAGTACTTC.

This chain links TRBV28 with TRBJ2-3; no definite D call. The CDR3 has 16 residues. CDR1 and CDR2 from the germline V gene are MDHEN and SYDVKM. The germline V and J ends were trimmed by 8 bases and 2 bases, with 20 bases remaining between them. The CDR3 region has the DNA TGTGCCAGCCCCCCAATTTCGGGTGCCCCCACAGATACGCAGTATTTT. It translates to CASPPISGAPTDTQYF.

Remarks on this clone: The sample has other DNA sequences that encode this CDR3 too. The gene calls are TRBV7-9 and TRBJ2-7; D is undetermined. The CDR3 totals 11 residues. Germline assignment: CDR1 SEHNR and CDR2 FQNEAQ (reference sequence). V dropped 4 bases and J dropped 5 bases, with 6 bases sitting between them. The CDR3 region has the DNA TGTGCCAGCAGCTCCCGGGACGAGCAGTACTTC. It specifies CASSSRDEQYF.

The chain links TRBV4-2 to TRBJ2-3; D call uncertain. With 0 bases removed from V and 6 bases from J, the gap between germline ends came to 19 bases. The CDR3 totals 17 residues. Germline V gives CDR1 LGHNA, CDR2 YNFKEQ. The CDR3 DNA reads TGTGCCAGCAGCCAAGATTTGCGCAGATTTTCAGCGGATACGCAGTATTTT. This codes for CASSQDLRRFSADTQYF.

Regarding this clone: Other DNA sequences in this sample translate to the same CDR3. The chain couples TRBV29-1 to TRBJ1-2; unclear D gene. The CDR3 runs to 12 residues. Germline assignment: CDR1 SQVTM and CDR2 ANQGSEA. V lost 2 bases, J lost 0 bases, and 4 bases lay in between. CDR3 in amino acids: CSVETANYGYTF. The CDR3 nucleotides read TGCAGCGTTGAAACAGCTAACTATGGCTACACCTTC.

This chain connects TRBV3-1 (or the pseudogene TRBV3-2) to TRBJ1-1; TRBD1 is a possible D gene (6 bases). The CDR3 length is 13 residues. V lost 4 bases and J lost 2, with 8 bases in between. Germline CDR1 LGHDT, CDR2 YNNKEL (reference sequence). CDR3 residues: CASSRTVNTEAFF. The CDR3 DNA reads as TGTGCCAGCAGCCGGACAGTAAACACTGAAGCTTTCTTT.

The rearrangement joins TRBV9 to TRBJ2-3; TRBD1 aligns across 8 bases. V lost 3 bases, J lost 4 bases, and 10 bases stayed unmatched. CDR3 size: 16 residues. Germline V gene data show CDR1 as SGDLS and CDR2 as YYNGEE. The CDR3: CASSASGGRGSDTQYF. CDR3 nucleotide sequence: TGTGCCAGCAGCGCGTCAGGGGGCAGAGGGTCAGATACGCAGTATTTT.

Regarding this clone: A read error may account for a junction end that differs from germline. The J gene is TRBJ1-3, the V gene TRBV5-4; no firm D call. This CDR3 contains 15 residues. Germline CDR1 SGHNT, CDR2 YYREEE (reference sequence). CDR3 protein: CASSSGSGSENTIYF. The CDR3 DNA reads as TGTGCCAGCAGCTCCGGCAGTGGCTCTGAAAACACCATATATTTT. The complete variable domain, with remaining parts taken from reference TRBV5-4 and TRBJ1-3, reads ETGVTQSPTHLIKTRGQQVTLRCSSQSGHNTVSWYQQALGQGPQFIFQYYREEENGRGNFPPRFSGLQFPNYSSELNVNALELDDSALYLCASSSGSGSENTIYFGEGSWLTVV.

In its sample, this clone was seen many times. This chain links TRBV2 with TRBJ1-5; possibly TRBD1 for D (5 bases). V was cut by 0 bases and J by 7 bases, with 16 bases left in between. CDR1 and CDR2 (germline): SNHLY, FYNNEI. The CDR3 extends over 16 amino acids. Here the CDR3 DNA reads TGTGCCAGCAGTGAAGCGCTTAGGGGCGCAGGGCAGCCCCAGCATTTT. Residues: CASSEALRGAGQPQHF.

The chain uses TRBV19 and TRBJ2-1; 12 nucleotides agree with TRBD2. Germline values: CDR1 LNHDA, CDR2 SQIVND (reference sequence). The CDR3 is 18 residues long. The trim removed 1 base at V and 7 bases at J, leaving 11 bases unmatched. Written as DNA, the CDR3 is TGTGCCAGTAGTATAGCATCTAGCGGGAGGGCCCACCAAAATGAGCAGTTCTTC. Residues: CASSIASSGRAHQNEQFF.

V usage is TRBV7-9 and J usage is TRBJ1-1; 7 bases line up with TRBD1. This CDR3 contains 14 residues. Unmatched junction bases numbered 3, after V lost 3 bases and J lost 2 bases. The V gene's germline CDR1 is SEHNR and CDR2 FQNEAQ (reference sequence). The CDR3 DNA reads TGTGCCAGCAGCTTCGTAGGGGGCAACACTGAAGCTTTCTTT. This sequence encodes CASSFVGGNTEAFF. The full variable domain, rest sourced from reference TRBV7-9 and TRBJ1-1, is DTGVSQNPRHKITKRGQNVTFRCDPISEHNRLYWYRQTLGQGPEFLTYFQNEAQLEKSRLLSDRFSAERPKGSFSTLEIQRTEQGDSAMYLCASSFVGGNTEAFFGQGTRLTVV.

This sequence joins TRBV4-3 and TRBJ1-4; D possibly corresponds to TRBD1 (5 bases). The germline V gene has CDR1 LGHNA and CDR2 YSLEER. This CDR3 spans 16 amino acids. V dropped 1 base and J dropped 6 bases, with 15 bases sitting between them. The CDR3 protein is CASSQGARGGDEKLFF. CDR3 coding DNA: TGCGCCAGCAGCCAAGGTGCAAGGGGTGGGGATGAAAAACTGTTTTTT.

The genes are TRBV28 and TRBJ2-7; D is ambiguous. The CDR3 is made up of 14 amino acids. Germline lookup yields CDR1 MDHEN and CDR2 SYDVKM. V was cut by 6 bases and J by 3 bases, with 15 bases left in between. The CDR3 DNA is TGTGCCAGCAGCACCCGGGTCATTCACTACGAGCAGTACTTC. Translated: CASSTRVIHYEQYF.